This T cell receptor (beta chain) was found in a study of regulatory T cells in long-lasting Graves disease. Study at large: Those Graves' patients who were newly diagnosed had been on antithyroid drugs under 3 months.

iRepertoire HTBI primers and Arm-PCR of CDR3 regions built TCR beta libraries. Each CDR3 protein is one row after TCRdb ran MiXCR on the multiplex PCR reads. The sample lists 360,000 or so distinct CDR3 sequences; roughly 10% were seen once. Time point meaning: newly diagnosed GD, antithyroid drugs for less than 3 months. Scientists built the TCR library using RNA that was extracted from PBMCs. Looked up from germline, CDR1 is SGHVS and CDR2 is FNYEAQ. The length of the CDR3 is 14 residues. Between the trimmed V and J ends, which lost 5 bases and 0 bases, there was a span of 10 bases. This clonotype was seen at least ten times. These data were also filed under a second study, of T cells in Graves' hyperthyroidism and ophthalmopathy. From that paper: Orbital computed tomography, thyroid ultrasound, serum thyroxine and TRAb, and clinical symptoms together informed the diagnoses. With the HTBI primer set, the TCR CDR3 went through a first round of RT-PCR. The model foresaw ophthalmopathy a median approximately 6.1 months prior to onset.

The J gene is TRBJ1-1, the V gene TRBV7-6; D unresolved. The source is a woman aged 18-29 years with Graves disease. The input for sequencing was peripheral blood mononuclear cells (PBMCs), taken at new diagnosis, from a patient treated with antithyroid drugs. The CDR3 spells CASSEEAVNTEAFF. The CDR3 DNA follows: TGTGCCAGCAGCGAAGAGGCGGTGAACACTGAAGCTTTCTTT.